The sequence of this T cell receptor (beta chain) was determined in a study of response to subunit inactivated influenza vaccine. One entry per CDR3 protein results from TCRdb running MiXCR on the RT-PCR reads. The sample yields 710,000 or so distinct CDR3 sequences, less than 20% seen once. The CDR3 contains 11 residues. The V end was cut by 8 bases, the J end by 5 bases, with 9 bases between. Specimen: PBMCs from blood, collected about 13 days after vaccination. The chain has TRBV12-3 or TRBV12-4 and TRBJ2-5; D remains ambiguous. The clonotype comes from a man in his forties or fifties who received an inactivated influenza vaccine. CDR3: CASSTSETQYF. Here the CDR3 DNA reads TGTGCCAGCTCGACCTCGGAGACCCAGTACTTC.